This T cell receptor beta chain was identified during a study of beta chain features in type 1 diabetes. About the study: The examined sorted cells totaled approximately 100 million across samples. The study, taken as a whole, reports: Patients' naive, central memory and regulatory TCRB repertoires appeared more alike than those of healthy donors.

Sorting of CD4+ naive, central memory, regulatory and stem cell-like memory cells was performed via CD45RO/CCR7/CD25/CD127/CD95/CD27. The CDR3 has 14 residues. Germline CDR1 SGHTA, CDR2 FQGTGA. V lost 0 bases and J 7 bases, leaving 11 bases between the germline ends. Regarding this clone: What it binds is not known.

Expressed TCRB transcripts got sequenced, as all isolated RNA was reverse transcribed. The assay was immunoSEQ multiplex PCR, and TCRdb's table has in-frame clones only and misses some. In the table there are 810,000 or so clones, about 17% of which are singletons. This sequence originates from a woman younger than 30 in good health. Sequences were obtained from naive CD4+ T cells from blood. This sequence joins TRBV7-3 and TRBJ2-3; TRBD1 is a possible D gene (5 bases). CDR3 residues: CASSLTVRQYTQYF. The CDR3 DNA reads as TGTGCCAGCAGCTTAACCGTCAGACAGTATACGCAGTATTTT.